This section outlines one TCR beta chain sequence together with its context. Antigen unknown. These data come from a study of T cell responses to AZD1222 COVID-19 vaccine. The V end lost 7 bases, the J end lost 0 bases, and 10 bases lay between the germline ends. This CDR3 is built from 13 residues. The germline CDR1 and CDR2 sequences are SGHTA and FQGNSA. The table came from immunoSEQ multiplex PCR; TCRdb's copy has only in-frame clones and leaves some out. The sample lists 150,000 to 200,000 clones, about 91% occurring once. Study results and caveats: It should be noted that donors were predominantly white British and more often female, and clonal diversity was possibly underestimated.

This sample comprised peripheral blood, obtained 28 days after the second AZD1222 dose. This clonotype was sampled from an adult who received the AZD1222 COVID-19 vaccine. V gene TRBV7-2 combines with J gene TRBJ2-7, with TRBD2 as a possible D gene (5 bases). This chain's CDR3 is CASNGRDSYEQYF. The CDR3 DNA is TGTGCCAGCAACGGACGGGACTCCTACGAGCAGTACTTC.